This record concerns one T cell receptor (beta chain) sequence. What this receptor recognizes is not known. Base qualities are not at hand, and no much larger clone is one base apart. The data are from a study of metastatic and nonmetastatic thyroid tumors (dated by TCRdb to 2020 to 2022). Background for the entire study: Repertoires from peripheral blood and from tumor or nodule tissue samples of malignant and benign thyroid patients were compared.

Points the paper makes about the study in general: In both blood and tumor samples, TCR beta diversity was reported to be significantly higher in malignant tumors than in benign nodules.

Counted from cysteine to phenylalanine, this CDR3 has 15 amino acids. The DNA shown is the 45-base CDR3, in frame from base 1. CDR1 MNHEY and CDR2 SVGAGI are derived from the germline V gene. The germline ends are 12 bases apart after V is trimmed by 4 bases and J by 0 bases. No treatment had been received by any patient before thyroid surgery. The study retrospectively analysed patient clinical samples collected from the early 2010s to the late 2010s using T-cell receptor beta sequencing. Receptor libraries were prepared by PCR. For sequencing, an Illumina HiSeq 4000 was employed. High-throughput sequencing was used to profile the TCR beta-chain CDR3 region of every patient. The study's processing was this. A classifier to discriminate distant-metastatic papillary thyroid cancer patients was built from CDR3 differences across clinicopathological groups. The Shannon index was used to assess repertoire diversity, and the Morisita-Horn index was used to assess tumor-blood repertoire similarity. TCRdb itself trimmed the public reads at Q25 with fastp, ran MiXCR and retained productive beta chains. The V and J calls come from TCRdb's annotation, not from the publication. The sample profile shows over 8,000 clones; approximately 33% of them were found once. The top ten clonotypes cover 16% of the sample.

The sequence was collected from a female donor with papillary thyroid cancer or a benign thyroid nodule (not recorded which). Some clones in this sample may be carry-over from other donors' samples. This receptor chain uses TRBV6-5 and TRBJ1-2; no D segment can be confidently identified. Source material: adjacent normal tissue. The DNA reads as follows: TGTGCCAGCAGTTCGCGGACTGTAGCTAACTATGGCTACACCTTC. It encodes CASSSRTVANYGYTF.